This TCR beta chain was observed in a study of T cell responses to AZD1222 COVID-19 vaccine. Study-level findings and limits: At baseline, just 5 or 6 AZD1222 recipients tested seropositive.

Using immunoSEQ multiplex PCR, the repertoire was profiled, and TCRdb retains in-frame clones only, with some absent. This table holds some 120,000 clones, 93% found once. Of note for this clone: Its antigen is not identified.

This sample comprised peripheral blood, obtained on day 0 of AZD1222 vaccination. This sequence was found in an adult in good health.

The CDR3 bases are TGTGCCAGCAGCTTGAGGGCTAGCGGGAGTCGTGGGGATGAGCAGTTCTTC. It specifies CASSLRASGSRGDEQFF. The chain joins TRBV5-4 to TRBJ2-1; 10 positions agree with TRBD2. Germline V gene data show CDR1 as SGHNT and CDR2 as YYREEE (reference sequence). V was clipped by 1 base and J by 8 bases; unmatched bases: 12. This CDR3 spans 17 amino acids.